These 16 T cell receptor beta chains came from one sample sequenced in a study of blood T cell repertoires in COVID-19. Clones were sequenced by immunoSEQ multiplex PCR, and TCRdb holds only the in-frame ones, with some missing. The repertoire holds approximately 310,000 clones, with 75% to 90% as singletons. Sequenced: PBMCs or T cells enriched from blood (not recorded which). These TCRs come from a man aged 30-40 years who had recovered from COVID-19.

V usage is TRBV6-5 and J usage is TRBJ1-2; 8 bases match TRBD1. The V segment lost 6 bases and the J segment 7 bases; nucleotides outside the gene matches: 10. The CDR3 is 14 residues long. Germline CDR1 reads MNHEY; CDR2 reads SVGAGI. DNA for the CDR3: TGTGCCAGCAGGGATCAGGGGGCTGGGTCTGGCTACACCTTC. It translates to CASRDQGAGSGYTF.

V usage is TRBV10-3 and J usage is TRBJ1-4, with D hard to call. V lost 3 bases and J 3 bases, leaving 5 bases between the germline ends. The CDR3 consists of 13 residues. Germline assignment: CDR1 ENHRY and CDR2 SYGVKD. The CDR3 DNA reads TGTGCCATCAGTGACATCCCTAATGAAAAACTGTTTTTT. Residues: CAISDIPNEKLFF.

The CDR3 loop is CSVVGRYTQGGYTF. CDR3 coding DNA: TGCAGCGTTGTGGGCAGGTATACTCAGGGAGGCTACACCTTC. V and J are TRBV29-1 and TRBJ1-2; perhaps TRBD1 as D (5 bases). CDR3 length: 14 residues. Germline assignment: CDR1 SQVTM and CDR2 ANQGSEA. V shed 4 bases and J shed 8 bases, with 20 bases lying between them. The variable domain in full, with the rest retrieved from reference TRBV29-1 and TRBJ1-2, is SAVISQKPSRDICQRGTSLTIQCQVDSQVTMMFWYRQQPGQSLTLIATANQGSEATYESGFVIDKFPISRPNLTFSTLTVSNMSPEDSSIYLCSVVGRYTQGGYTFGSGTRLTVV.

The V gene is TRBV6-5, the J gene TRBJ1-1; weak D call: TRBD1 (5 bases). The V gene lost 6 bases and the J gene lost 5 bases, with 13 bases spanning the gap. This CDR3 has 13 residues. Germline loops: CDR1 MNHEY, CDR2 SVGAGI. In DNA, the CDR3 is TGTGCCAGCAGGGACACAGGTCTTACTGAAGCTTTCTTT. Translating it yields CASRDTGLTEAFF.

This sequence joins TRBV3-1 (or the pseudogene TRBV3-2) and TRBJ2-7; 15 positions agree with TRBD2. There are 22 residues in the CDR3. J was trimmed by 0 bases and V by 4 bases; bases with no gene match: 19. The germline gives CDR1 LGHDT, CDR2 YNNKEL (reference sequence). The CDR3 sequence is CASSPSSGTSGGRPLSSYEQYF. The CDR3 DNA sequence: TGTGCCAGCAGCCCCTCCTCCGGGACTAGCGGGGGGCGGCCCCTAAGCTCCTACGAGCAGTACTTC.

A single count supports this clone. The chain employs TRBV12-3 or TRBV12-4 and TRBJ1-1, with D unresolved. V shed 5 bases and J shed 1 base, with 8 bases lying between them. This CDR3 spans 13 amino acids. Here the CDR3 reads CASSKTGNTEAFF. The CDR3, as DNA: TGTGCCAGCAGTAAGACGGGGAACACTGAAGCTTTCTTT.

With respect to this clone: The same CDR3 also results from other DNA sequences found in this sample. The J gene is TRBJ2-3, the V gene TRBV3-1 (or the pseudogene TRBV3-2), with 11 bases aligning to TRBD2. CDR3 length: 16 amino acids. V lost 4 bases to trimming and J lost 4 bases; unmatched junction nucleotides: 7. Germline lookup yields CDR1 LGHDT and CDR2 YNNKEL (reference sequence). CDR3 protein: CASSPVAGGPADTQYF. CDR3 DNA sequence: TGTGCCAGCAGCCCAGTAGCGGGGGGGCCCGCAGATACGCAGTATTTT.

This clone showed up just a few times. The J gene is TRBJ2-1, the V gene TRBV5-4; 10 bases are a match to TRBD2. CDR1 SGHNT and CDR2 YYREEE come from the germline V gene (reference sequence). This CDR3 is 15 amino acids long. With V trimmed by 4 bases and J by 7 bases, 8 bases remained unmatched. CDR3 sequence: CASSRLAGKPNEQFF. The DNA for the CDR3 is TGTGCCAGCAGCAGACTAGCGGGCAAACCAAATGAGCAGTTCTTC.

The chain couples TRBV5-5 to TRBJ2-6; D remains ambiguous. Per the germline V gene, CDR1 is SGHKS and CDR2 is YYEKEE (reference sequence). The CDR3 totals 13 residues. The V and J ends lost 3 bases and 4 bases respectively, with 5 bases between them. The CDR3 DNA reads TGTGCCAGCAGCTGGCCGGGGGCCAACGTCCTGACTTTC. Amino acid sequence: CASSWPGANVLTF.

The sample holds a few counts of this clone. V gene TRBV11-2 combines with J gene TRBJ1-1, with TRBD1 matching 9 bases. Germline CDR1 and CDR2: SGHAT and FQNNGV. Trimming removed 5 bases from V and 3 bases from J; junction bases left unmatched: 13. The CDR3 extends over 17 amino acids. DNA for the CDR3: TGTGCCAGCAGCCCCCCCGGGACAGGGATCTCCTACACTGAAGCTTTCTTT. Residues: CASSPPGTGISYTEAFF.

The chain has TRBV7-9 and TRBJ1-1; maybe TRBD1 (5 bases). Looked up from germline, CDR1 is SEHNR and CDR2 is FQNEAQ (reference sequence). V lost 4 bases and J 7 bases, leaving 13 bases between the germline ends. This CDR3 comprises 13 residues. This chain's CDR3 is CASSSRAAREAFF. CDR3 DNA: TGTGCCAGCAGCTCCAGGGCCGCCCGTGAAGCTTTCTTT.

The chain joins TRBV2 to TRBJ1-2, with D unresolved. The ends were cut back, 2 bases at V and 1 base at J, with 2 bases in the middle. CDR3 size: 12 residues. Germline CDR1 reads SNHLY; CDR2 reads FYNNEI. CDR3 nucleotides: TGTGCCAGCAGTGAATATAACTATGGCTACACCTTC. It encodes CASSEYNYGYTF.

This clone was recorded once. CDR3 residues: CASSLGLPGETQYF. CDR3 bases: TGTGCCAGCAGCCTGGGTCTGCCGGGGGAGACCCAGTACTTC. The chain uses TRBV13 and TRBJ2-5; tentatively, D is TRBD2 (5 bases). Germline CDR1 reads PRHDT; CDR2 reads FYEKMQ (reference sequence). This CDR3 contains 14 residues. Trimming pared 5 bases from V and 5 bases from J, leaving 15 bases between.

The chain recombines TRBV2 with TRBJ1-1; 7 nucleotides align to TRBD1. Trimming removed 6 bases from V and 1 base from J; junction bases left unmatched: 11. The CDR3 is 16 residues long. Germline loops: CDR1 SNHLY, CDR2 FYNNEI. CDR3 DNA sequence: TGTGCCAGCAGCACATCAAGAGGGGGCCGGAACACTGAAGCTTTCTTT. Residues: CASSTSRGGRNTEAFF.

V usage is TRBV4-2 and J usage is TRBJ1-4; 8 bases match TRBD1. The CDR3 consists of 20 residues. Germline V gene sequence: CDR1 LGHNA, CDR2 YNFKEQ. The J segment lost 3 bases and the V segment lost 0 bases, leaving 15 bases of the junction unmatched. The CDR3 spells CASSQDLRRQGAQANEKLFF. The CDR3 DNA sequence: TGTGCCAGCAGCCAAGATTTACGTAGGCAGGGGGCGCAGGCTAATGAAAAACTGTTTTTT.

The V gene is TRBV6-5, the J gene TRBJ1-4; D perhaps matches TRBD1 (5 bases). This CDR3 is built from 15 residues. The V end was cut by 5 bases, the J end by 5 bases, with 15 bases between. CDR1 MNHEY and CDR2 SVGAGI come from the germline V gene. The CDR3 bases are TGTGCCAGCAGTCAGCTTGGGGCAGTCAATGAAAAACTGTTTTTT. Amino acid sequence: CASSQLGAVNEKLFF.